This entry describes one T cell receptor (beta chain). Trimming cost V 0 bases and J 0 bases, with 12 bases left between them. The CDR3 spans 17 residues. In germline, CDR1 is MNHEY, CDR2 SVGAGI. The entry originates in a study of blood T cells in healthy people across ages. Using a J-beta primer mix together with a sample-barcoded 5' primer, a second PCR was run for roughly 6 to 11 cycles. Each CDR3 protein gets one entry after TCRdb re-called the 5' RACE reads with MiXCR. The sample includes 1.5 million to 2 million distinct CDR3 sequences, 49% of them seen just once. This chain uses TRBV6-5 with TRBJ1-3; unclear D gene. The sample comprised blood. The sequence came from a woman aged 40 to 50 in good health. The CDR3 bases are TGTGCCAGCAGTTACTCGAGAAGAAGAAACTCTGGAAACACCATATATTTT. It translates to CASSYSRRRNSGNTIYF.